A single sample is the source of the 8 T cell receptor beta chains below, sequenced in a study of glioma-infiltrating T cells after dendritic cell vaccination. Time point defined: after dendritic cell vaccination, including at tumor progression/relapse. TCRdb keeps only in-frame clones here, not all; method: immunoSEQ multiplex PCR. Seen here are about 58,000 clones, about four fifths observed once, and the top ten hold around 16%. The sample was blood, taken after dendritic cell vaccination. Every receptor here comes from a human donor with glioblastoma.

As for this clone: Here the CDR3 omits its conserved ending phenylalanine or tryptophan, so a read error is the likely source. This chain uses TRBV2 with TRBJ1-6; D not resolved. The germline CDR1 and CDR2 sequences are SNHLY and FYNNEI. This CDR3 region has 13 residues. V lost 3 bases, J lost 7 bases, and 7 bases lay in between. The CDR3 DNA sequence: TGTGCCAGCAGTGACAATATAAATTCACCCCTCCACTAT. Amino acid sequence: CASSDNINSPLHY.

The chain uses TRBV30 and TRBJ1-2; D is ambiguous. Looked up from germline, CDR1 is GTSNPN and CDR2 is SVGIG (reference sequence). CDR3 length: 13 amino acids. Between the trimmed V and J ends, which lost 0 bases and 0 bases, there was a span of 5 bases. CDR3 sequence reads: CAWSVEANYGYTF. In DNA form, the CDR3 reads TGTGCCTGGAGTGTGGAGGCTAACTATGGCTACACCTTC. The variable domain in full, completed from reference TRBV30 and TRBJ1-2, reads SQTIHQWPATLVQPVGSPLSLECTVEGTSNPNLYWYRQAAGRGLQLLFYSVGIGQISSEVPQNLSASRPQDRQFILSSKKLLLSDSGFYLCAWSVEANYGYTFGSGTRLTVV.

The chain recombines TRBV7-9 with TRBJ2-7, with 9 nucleotides matching TRBD1. The CDR3 totals 17 residues. V lost 5 bases to trimming and J lost 0 bases; unmatched junction nucleotides: 11. In germline, CDR1 is SEHNR, CDR2 FQNEAQ (reference sequence). The CDR3 region has the DNA TGTGCCAGCAGCAATTACCGGGACAGGGCTGGCTCCTACGAGCAGTACTTC. Translated, it gives CASSNYRDRAGSYEQYF. Full variable domain (outside the CDR3, taken from reference TRBV7-9 and TRBJ2-7): DTGVSQNPRHKITKRGQNVTFRCDPISEHNRLYWYRQTLGQGPEFLTYFQNEAQLEKSRLLSDRFSAERPKGSFSTLEIQRTEQGDSAMYLCASSNYRDRAGSYEQYFGPGTRLTVT.

This sequence joins TRBV18 and TRBJ2-1, with D unclear. V gave up 3 bases and J gave up 3 bases, with 18 bases separating them. Germline V CDR1 and CDR2: KGHSH, LQKENI. This CDR3 has 17 amino acids. The CDR3 sequence: CASSPIFSSRGYNEQFF. DNA for the CDR3: TGTGCCAGCTCACCCATATTTTCCAGTCGAGGCTACAATGAGCAGTTCTTC.

The chain uses TRBV15 and TRBJ1-1, with D possibly TRBD1 on 5 matching bases. The germline CDR1 and CDR2 sequences are LNHNV and YYDKDF (reference sequence). This CDR3 region has 14 residues. V lost 4 bases, J lost 6 bases, and 15 bases lay in between. For the CDR3, the DNA is TGTGCCACCAGCATCGGGGGGGGACTCGCTGAAGCTTTCTTT. It is translated as CATSIGGGLAEAFF.

The rearrangement joins TRBV2 to TRBJ1-1; D remains unclear. From germline, CDR1 is SNHLY and CDR2 FYNNEI. This CDR3 is built from 10 residues. The CDR3 spells CATGGTEAFF. The CDR3 DNA follows: TGTGCGACGGGTGGCACTGAAGCTTTCTTT.

The chain links TRBV5-1 to TRBJ2-3; maybe TRBD1 (5 bases). V lost 5 bases to trimming and J lost 2 bases, with 9 bases between them. From germline, CDR1 is SGHRS and CDR2 YFSETQ. The CDR3 length is 13 residues. CDR3 sequence reads: CASRETATDTQYF. The CDR3 region has the DNA TGCGCCAGCAGGGAGACAGCCACAGATACGCAGTATTTT.

The chain employs TRBV7-8 and TRBJ2-5, with a possible D match to TRBD2 (5 bases). The CDR3 totals 17 residues. Trimming cost V 0 bases and J 1 base, with 15 bases left between them. Germline CDR1 SGHVS, CDR2 FQNEAQ. As DNA, the CDR3 is TGTGCCAGCAGCTTAGCTTCGGGGAGCCCCGTCCAAGAGACCCAGTACTTC. It codes for CASSLASGSPVQETQYF.